This T cell receptor beta chain originates from a study of blood T cell repertoires in COVID-19. J was trimmed by 0 bases and V by 4 bases; bases with no gene match: 1. The CDR3 sequence is 15 residues long. Germline V gene lookup returns CDR1 KGHSH and CDR2 LQKENI. The method was immunoSEQ multiplex PCR; TCRdb's version includes in-frame clones alone and lacks a portion of them. The sample lists over 70,000 clones, roughly 80% occurring once. Input material: peripheral blood. The chain employs TRBV18 and TRBJ2-3; TRBD2 matches at 10 bases. This receptor was identified in a human donor in a cohort sampled during active COVID-19. The CDR3 loop reads CASSQTSGSTDTQYF. The CDR3 coding sequence is TGTGCCAGCTCACAGACTAGCGGGAGCACAGATACGCAGTATTTT.